Here is one T cell receptor (beta chain) with its context. This sample is drawn from a study of shared T cell receptors in the human thymus. Germline loops: CDR1 MDHEN, CDR2 SYDVKM. The CDR3 extends over 13 amino acids. Trimming left V 7 bases short and J 6 bases short, with 12 bases between. The protocol was immunoSEQ multiplex PCR, while the TCRdb copy is restricted to in-frame clones and leaves out a portion. This sample has over 350,000 clones, with around 93% found just once. This receptor was taken from a human donor. The specimen sequenced was thymocytes. V and J are TRBV28 and TRBJ1-4; D is unresolved. The CDR3 DNA follows: TGTGCCAGCATCCGGGAGGGTCATGAAAAACTGTTTTTT. This encodes CASIREGHEKLFF.